This TCR beta chain originates from a study of Ad26.COV2.S vaccination and SARS-CoV-2 variants. Findings and limits, study-wide: Substantial response breadth was reportedly seen for spike-specific CD8+ and CD4+ T cells after vaccination. Vaccinated and placebo-treated recipients had similar non-spike TCR breadth. Relative to placebo recipients, vaccine recipients exhibited elevated spike-specific TCR breadth.

The protocol was immunoSEQ multiplex PCR, while the TCRdb copy is restricted to in-frame clones and leaves out a portion. The table includes fewer than 800,000 clones, more than 70% detected once. Treatment specified: 15 to 20 received Ad26.COV2.S at low or high dose, single or two shots; 5 received placebo; per-sample allocation not given. Sampling happened 63 days after the first vaccine or placebo injection. Remarks on this clone: Its specificity is unknown.

V lost 3 bases and J lost 10, with 10 bases in between. Per the germline V gene, CDR1 is KGHSH and CDR2 is LQKENI. This CDR3 comprises 12 residues. The sequenced sample was peripheral blood, obtained in a trial of Ad26.COV2.S vaccine versus placebo. This clonotype was sampled from a person aged 18-60 years who received the Ad26.COV2.S COVID-19 vaccine or a placebo. The chain has TRBV18 and TRBJ2-1; D gene uncertain. The CDR3 loop is CASSPSSREQFF. The CDR3 DNA reads TGTGCCAGCTCACCTAGTTCTCGCGAGCAGTTCTTC.